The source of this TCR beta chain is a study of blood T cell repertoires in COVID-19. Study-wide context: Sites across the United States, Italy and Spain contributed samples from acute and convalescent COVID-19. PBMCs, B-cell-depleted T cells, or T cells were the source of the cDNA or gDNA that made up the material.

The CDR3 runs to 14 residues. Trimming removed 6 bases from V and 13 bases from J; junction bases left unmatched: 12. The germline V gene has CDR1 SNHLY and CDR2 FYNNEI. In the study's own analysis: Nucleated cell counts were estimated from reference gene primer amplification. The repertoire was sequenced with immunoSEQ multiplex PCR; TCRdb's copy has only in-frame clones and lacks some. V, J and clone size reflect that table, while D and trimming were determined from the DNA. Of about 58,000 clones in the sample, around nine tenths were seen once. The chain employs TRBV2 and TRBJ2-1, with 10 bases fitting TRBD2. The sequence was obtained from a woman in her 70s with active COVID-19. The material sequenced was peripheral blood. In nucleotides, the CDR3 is TGTGCCAGCAGACAAACGGGACTAGCGACCTTTCAGTTCTTC. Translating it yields CASRQTGLATFQFF.